This record looks at one T cell receptor (beta chain) sequence and its context. Its antigen remains unidentified. Generated by immunoSEQ multiplex PCR, the TCRdb table keeps only in-frame clones and is missing some. The data show tens of thousands of clones, approximately 74% seen once. The CDR3 extends over 13 amino acids. V lost 7 bases and J lost 9, with 13 bases in between. The germline V gene has CDR1 MNHNY and CDR2 SVGAGI (reference sequence). The entry originates in a study of vaccination effects on CD4 cells after COVID-19. About the study: It was two doses of either the BNT162b2 or mRNA-1273 vaccine that participants received.

Antigen-specific CD4+ T cells were expanded (with viral peptide pools) by the ViraFEST assay ahead of sequencing. CD4+ T cells were isolated after around ten days of culture. The clonotype originates from a human donor who received a COVID-19 vaccine. The rearrangement joins TRBV6-6 to TRBJ1-6; D gene unclear. The sample consisted of CD4+ T cells from PBMCs cultured with HCoV-229E spike peptides, taken before COVID-19 vaccination. The CDR3 is CASINHSGSPLHF. CDR3 in DNA: TGTGCCAGCATCAACCATAGTGGTTCACCCCTCCACTTT.